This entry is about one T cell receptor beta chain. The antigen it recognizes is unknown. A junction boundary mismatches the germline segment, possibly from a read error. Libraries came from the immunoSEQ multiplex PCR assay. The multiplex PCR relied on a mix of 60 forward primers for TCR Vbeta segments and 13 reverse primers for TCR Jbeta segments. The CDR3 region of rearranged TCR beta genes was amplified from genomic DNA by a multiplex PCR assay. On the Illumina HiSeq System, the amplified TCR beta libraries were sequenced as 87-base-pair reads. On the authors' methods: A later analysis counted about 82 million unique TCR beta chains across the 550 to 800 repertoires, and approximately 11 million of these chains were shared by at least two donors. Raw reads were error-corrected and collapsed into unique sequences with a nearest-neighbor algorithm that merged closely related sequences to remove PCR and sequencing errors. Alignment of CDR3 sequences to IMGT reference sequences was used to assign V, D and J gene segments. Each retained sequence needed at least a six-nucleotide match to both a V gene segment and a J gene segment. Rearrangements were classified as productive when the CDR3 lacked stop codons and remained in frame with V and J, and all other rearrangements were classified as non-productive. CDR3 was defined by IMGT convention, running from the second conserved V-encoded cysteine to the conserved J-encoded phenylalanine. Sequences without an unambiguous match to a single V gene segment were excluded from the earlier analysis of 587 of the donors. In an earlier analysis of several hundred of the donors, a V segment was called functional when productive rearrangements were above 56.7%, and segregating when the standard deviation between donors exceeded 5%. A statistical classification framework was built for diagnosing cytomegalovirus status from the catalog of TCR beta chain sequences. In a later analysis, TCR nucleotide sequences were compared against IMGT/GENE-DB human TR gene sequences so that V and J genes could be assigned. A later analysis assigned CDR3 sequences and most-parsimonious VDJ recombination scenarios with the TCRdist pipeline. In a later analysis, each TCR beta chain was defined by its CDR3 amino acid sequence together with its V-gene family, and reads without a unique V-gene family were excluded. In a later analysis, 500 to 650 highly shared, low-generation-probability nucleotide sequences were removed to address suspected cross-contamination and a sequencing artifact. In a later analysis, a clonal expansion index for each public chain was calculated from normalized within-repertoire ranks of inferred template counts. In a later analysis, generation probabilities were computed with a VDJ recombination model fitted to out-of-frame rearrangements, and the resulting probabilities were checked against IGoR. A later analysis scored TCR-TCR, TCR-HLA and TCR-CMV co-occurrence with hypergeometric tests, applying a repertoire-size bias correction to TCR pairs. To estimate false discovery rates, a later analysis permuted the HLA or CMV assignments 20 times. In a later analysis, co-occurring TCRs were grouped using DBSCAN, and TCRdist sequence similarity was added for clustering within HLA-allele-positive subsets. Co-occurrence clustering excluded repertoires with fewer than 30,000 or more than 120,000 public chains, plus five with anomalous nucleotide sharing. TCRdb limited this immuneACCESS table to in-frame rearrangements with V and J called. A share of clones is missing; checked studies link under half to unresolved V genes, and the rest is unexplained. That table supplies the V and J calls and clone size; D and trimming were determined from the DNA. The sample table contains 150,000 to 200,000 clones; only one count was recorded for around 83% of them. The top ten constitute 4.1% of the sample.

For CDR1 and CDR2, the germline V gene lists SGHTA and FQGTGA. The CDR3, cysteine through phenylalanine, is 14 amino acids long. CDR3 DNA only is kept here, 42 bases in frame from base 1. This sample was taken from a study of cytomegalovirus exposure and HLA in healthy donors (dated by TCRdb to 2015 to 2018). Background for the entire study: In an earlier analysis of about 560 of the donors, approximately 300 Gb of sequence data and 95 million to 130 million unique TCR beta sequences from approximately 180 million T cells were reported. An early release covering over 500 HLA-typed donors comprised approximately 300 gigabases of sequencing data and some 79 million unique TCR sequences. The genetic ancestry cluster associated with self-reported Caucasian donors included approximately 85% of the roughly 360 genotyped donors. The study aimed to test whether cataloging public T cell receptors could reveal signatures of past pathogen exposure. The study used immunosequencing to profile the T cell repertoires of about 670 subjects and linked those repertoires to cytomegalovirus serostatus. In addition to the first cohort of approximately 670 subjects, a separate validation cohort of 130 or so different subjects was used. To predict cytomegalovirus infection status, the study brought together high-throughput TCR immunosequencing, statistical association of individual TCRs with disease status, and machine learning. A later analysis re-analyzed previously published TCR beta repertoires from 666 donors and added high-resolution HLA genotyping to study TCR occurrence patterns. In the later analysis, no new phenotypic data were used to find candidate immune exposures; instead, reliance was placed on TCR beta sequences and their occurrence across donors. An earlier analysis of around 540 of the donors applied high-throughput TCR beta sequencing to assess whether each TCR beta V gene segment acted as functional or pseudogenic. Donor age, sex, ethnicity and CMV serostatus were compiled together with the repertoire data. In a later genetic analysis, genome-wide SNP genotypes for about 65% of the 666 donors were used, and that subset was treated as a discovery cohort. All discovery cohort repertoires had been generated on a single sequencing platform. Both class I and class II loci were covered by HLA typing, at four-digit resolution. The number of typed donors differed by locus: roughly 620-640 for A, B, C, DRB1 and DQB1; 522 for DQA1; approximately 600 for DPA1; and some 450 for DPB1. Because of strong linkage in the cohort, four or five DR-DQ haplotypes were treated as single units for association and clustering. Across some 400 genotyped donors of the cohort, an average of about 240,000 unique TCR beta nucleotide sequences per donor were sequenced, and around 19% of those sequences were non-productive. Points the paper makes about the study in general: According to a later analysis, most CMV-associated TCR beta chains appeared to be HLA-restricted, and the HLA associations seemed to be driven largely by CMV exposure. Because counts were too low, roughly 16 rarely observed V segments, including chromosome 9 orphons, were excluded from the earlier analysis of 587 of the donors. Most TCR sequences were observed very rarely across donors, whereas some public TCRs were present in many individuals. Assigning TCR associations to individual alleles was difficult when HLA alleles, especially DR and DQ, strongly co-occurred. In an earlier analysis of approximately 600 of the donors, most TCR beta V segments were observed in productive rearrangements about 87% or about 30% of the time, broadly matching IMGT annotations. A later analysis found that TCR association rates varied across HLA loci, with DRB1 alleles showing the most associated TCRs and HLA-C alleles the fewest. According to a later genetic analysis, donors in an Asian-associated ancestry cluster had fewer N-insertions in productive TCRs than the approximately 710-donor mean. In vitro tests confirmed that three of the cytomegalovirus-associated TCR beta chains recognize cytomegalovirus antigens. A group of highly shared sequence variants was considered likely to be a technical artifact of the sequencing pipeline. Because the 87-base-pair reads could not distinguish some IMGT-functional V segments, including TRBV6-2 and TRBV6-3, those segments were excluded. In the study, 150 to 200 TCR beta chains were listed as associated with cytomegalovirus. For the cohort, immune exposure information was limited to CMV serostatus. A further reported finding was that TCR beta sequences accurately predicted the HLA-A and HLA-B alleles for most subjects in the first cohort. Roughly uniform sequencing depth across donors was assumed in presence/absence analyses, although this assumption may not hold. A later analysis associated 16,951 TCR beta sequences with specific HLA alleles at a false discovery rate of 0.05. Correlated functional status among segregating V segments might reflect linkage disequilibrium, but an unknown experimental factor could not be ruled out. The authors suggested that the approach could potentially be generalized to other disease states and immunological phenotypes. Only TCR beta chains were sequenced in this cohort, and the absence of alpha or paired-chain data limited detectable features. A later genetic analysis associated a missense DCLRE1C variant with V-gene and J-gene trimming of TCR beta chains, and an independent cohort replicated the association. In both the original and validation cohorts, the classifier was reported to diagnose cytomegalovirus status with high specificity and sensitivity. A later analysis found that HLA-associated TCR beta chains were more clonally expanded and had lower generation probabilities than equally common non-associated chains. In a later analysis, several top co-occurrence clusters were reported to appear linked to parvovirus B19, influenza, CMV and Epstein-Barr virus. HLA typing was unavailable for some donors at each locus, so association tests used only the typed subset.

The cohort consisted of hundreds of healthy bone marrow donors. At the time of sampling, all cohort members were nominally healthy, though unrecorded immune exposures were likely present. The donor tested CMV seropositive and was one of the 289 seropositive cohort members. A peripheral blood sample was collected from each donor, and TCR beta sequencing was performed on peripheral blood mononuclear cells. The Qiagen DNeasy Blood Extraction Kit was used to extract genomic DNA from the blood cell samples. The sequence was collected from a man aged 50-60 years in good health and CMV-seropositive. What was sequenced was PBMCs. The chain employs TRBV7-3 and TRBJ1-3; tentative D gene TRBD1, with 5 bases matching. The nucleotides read TGTGTCAGCAGCTTATTCCGGGGGTCGGACACCATATATTTT. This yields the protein CVSSLFRGSDTIYF.